The 22 T cell receptor beta chains below were found in one sample sequenced in a study of blood T cell repertoires in COVID-19. The table came from immunoSEQ multiplex PCR; TCRdb's copy has only in-frame clones and leaves some out. The data show about 200,000 clones, 70% to 85% seen once. Source material: peripheral blood. The source is a human donor in a cohort sampled during active COVID-19.

This sequence joins TRBV6-2 or TRBV6-3 and TRBJ2-2; 7 bases map to TRBD2. Germline lookup yields CDR1 MNHEY and CDR2 SVGEGT. The CDR3 consists of 17 residues. The V segment lost 4 bases and the J segment 6 bases; nucleotides outside the gene matches: 14. CDR3 nucleotide sequence: TGTGCCAGCAGTTCCCCCCTAGGCGGGAGCGGGGCCGGGGAGCTGTTTTTT. This gives the protein CASSSPLGGSGAGELFF.

The genes are TRBV18 and TRBJ2-3; 9 bases agree with TRBD1. V gave up 3 bases and J gave up 1 base; unmatched junction bases: 2. The CDR3 runs to 15 residues. The germline V gene has CDR1 KGHSH and CDR2 LQKENI. CDR3 protein: CASSPRQGGTDTQYF. The CDR3 nucleotides read TGTGCCAGCTCACCCCGACAGGGGGGCACAGATACGCAGTATTTT.

The V call is TRBV19, the J call TRBJ2-6; the match to TRBD1 covers 8 bases. The CDR3 consists of 15 residues. Losses at the gene ends were 8 bases for V and 4 bases for J; bases not matched to a gene: 7. The germline V gene has CDR1 LNHDA and CDR2 SQIVND (reference sequence). CDR3 in amino acids: CASRYRGEGANVLTF. DNA for the CDR3: TGTGCCAGTCGATACAGGGGGGAAGGGGCCAACGTCCTGACTTTC.

The chain recombines TRBV24-1 with TRBJ2-7; 13 bases agree with TRBD2. Germline V lookup: CDR1 KGHDR, CDR2 SFDVKD. The CDR3 has 18 amino acids. With V trimmed by 5 bases and J by 5 bases, 14 bases remained unmatched. The CDR3 protein is CATSGNGLAGEYRDEQYF. The CDR3 DNA follows: TGTGCCACCAGTGGGAATGGACTAGCGGGAGAATATAGGGACGAGCAGTACTTC.

Concerning this clone itself: Within the sample, other DNA sequences also encode this same CDR3. DNA for the CDR3: TGTGCCAGCAGTGAGGGGGGGTACGAGCAGTACTTC. This sequence encodes CASSEGGYEQYF. The chain has TRBV2 and TRBJ2-7; 7 bases agree with TRBD2. The CDR3 has 12 residues. V shed 3 bases, J shed 4 bases, and the junction held 0 bases outside the gene matches. Germline CDR1 and CDR2: SNHLY and FYNNEI.

The CDR3 DNA is TGTGCCAGCAGCCAAGTTCTAGCCTTACATAATGAGCAGTTCTTC. Its protein product is CASSQVLALHNEQFF. The chain recombines TRBV3-1 (or the pseudogene TRBV3-2) with TRBJ2-1, with D tentatively TRBD2 (5 bases). The ends were cut back, 1 base at V and 7 bases at J, with 14 bases in the middle. The CDR3 spans 15 residues. The germline gives CDR1 LGHDT, CDR2 YNNKEL (reference sequence).

V is TRBV18 and J is TRBJ1-1; D is possibly TRBD1 (6 bases). Germline V gives CDR1 KGHSH, CDR2 LQKENI. V was shortened by 5 bases and J by 0 bases, with 13 bases between the two germline ends. This CDR3 is built from 15 residues. The CDR3 nucleotides are TGTGCCAGCTCAGAGGACAGAGGGCTGAACACTGAAGCTTTCTTT. It encodes CASSEDRGLNTEAFF. The whole variable domain, filled in from reference TRBV18 and TRBJ1-1, reads NAGVMQNPRHLVRRRGQEARLRCSPMKGHSHVYWYRQLPEEGLKFMVYLQKENIIDESGMPKERFSAEFPKEGPSILRIQQVVRGDSAAYFCASSEDRGLNTEAFFGQGTRLTVV.

V usage is TRBV4-1 and J usage is TRBJ1-5, with D uncertain. V was clipped by 3 bases and J by 1 base, with 16 bases between them. Germline V gives CDR1 MGHRA, CDR2 YSYEKL. The CDR3 sequence is 17 residues long. CDR3 DNA: TGCGCCAGCAGCCACAGTCGCGTACGGGGAAGCAATCAGCCCCAGCATTTT. Its translation: CASSHSRVRGSNQPQHF.

As regards this clone: This specimen includes other DNA sequences encoding the same CDR3. This chain connects TRBV18 to TRBJ1-5; TRBD1 agrees at 8 bases. Germline lookup yields CDR1 KGHSH and CDR2 LQKENI. CDR3 length: 14 amino acids. V was clipped by 3 bases and J by 2 bases; unmatched bases: 0. The CDR3 reads CASSPGQGNQPQHF. For the CDR3, the DNA is TGTGCCAGCTCACCGGGACAGGGCAATCAGCCCCAGCATTTT. The full variable domain, with the rest looked up from reference TRBV18 and TRBJ1-5, is NAGVMQNPRHLVRRRGQEARLRCSPMKGHSHVYWYRQLPEEGLKFMVYLQKENIIDESGMPKERFSAEFPKEGPSILRIQQVVRGDSAAYFCASSPGQGNQPQHFGDGTRLSIL.

The chain couples TRBV6-5 to TRBJ2-1, with a tentative D call TRBD1 (6 bases). V lost 2 bases and J lost 4, with 9 bases in between. The germline V gene encodes CDR1 MNHEY and CDR2 SVGAGI. CDR3 length: 14 residues. The CDR3 nucleotides read TGTGCCAGCAGTTACACAGGGTCATACAATGAGCAGTTCTTC. Protein sequence: CASSYTGSYNEQFF.

This chain joins TRBV28 and TRBJ2-7, with D tentatively TRBD2 (6 bases). This CDR3 region has 13 residues. With 8 bases removed from V and 0 bases from J, the gap between germline ends came to 11 bases. Germline V lookup: CDR1 MDHEN, CDR2 SYDVKM. The CDR3 is CASRDFYSYEQYF. The CDR3 coding sequence is TGTGCCAGCCGGGACTTTTACTCCTACGAGCAGTACTTC.

The V call is TRBV2, the J call TRBJ2-7; D is ambiguous. This CDR3 has 11 residues. Deletions cut 8 bases from V and 6 bases from J, with 11 bases between. CDR1 is SNHLY, CDR2 FYNNEI, per germline. The CDR3 nucleotides read TGTGCCAGCGGCCTCCTGCTCGAGCAGTACTTC. This codes for CASGLLLEQYF.

The CDR3 region has the DNA TGTGCCAGCAGCCCGAACGGCAGGACTAGCACAGATACGCAGTATTTT. Its translation: CASSPNGRTSTDTQYF. The genes are TRBV3-1 (or the pseudogene TRBV3-2) and TRBJ2-3; tentatively, D is TRBD2 (5 bases). The CDR3 has 16 amino acids. Trimming removed 4 bases from V and 0 bases from J, with 14 bases in between. CDR1 is LGHDT, CDR2 YNNKEL, per germline (reference sequence).

The genes are TRBV28 and TRBJ2-7; possible D gene TRBD2, 5 bases. Germline assignment: CDR1 MDHEN and CDR2 SYDVKM. The CDR3 runs 15 residues. Trimming stripped 5 bases from V and 9 bases from J, with 23 bases between. The CDR3 region has the DNA TGTGCCAGCAGTCTATCTCCCGGGATTCCAACCGGGCAGTACTTC. Its protein is CASSLSPGIPTGQYF.

The chain has TRBV7-9 and TRBJ2-2, with TRBD2 matching over 7 bases. The germline V gene has CDR1 SEHNR and CDR2 FQNEAQ (reference sequence). This CDR3 is built from 16 residues. V dropped 5 bases and J dropped 6; count of bases not matched to a gene: 12. The chain's CDR3 is CASSNPTGGKAGELFF. The CDR3 DNA sequence: TGTGCCAGCAGCAACCCCACGGGGGGAAAGGCCGGGGAGCTGTTTTTT.

The V and J genes are TRBV19 and TRBJ2-5; 8 bases fit TRBD1. CDR1 and CDR2 from the germline V gene are LNHDA and SQIVND (reference sequence). Trimming removed 5 bases from V and 2 bases from J; junction bases left unmatched: 4. The CDR3 contains 14 residues. The CDR3 loop is CASSLRGRQETQYF. In DNA form, the CDR3 reads TGTGCCAGTAGTCTCAGGGGGCGGCAAGAGACCCAGTACTTC.

This sequence joins TRBV6-2 or TRBV6-3 and TRBJ2-7; 7 bases align to TRBD1. Germline lookup yields CDR1 MNHEY and CDR2 SVGEGT. The CDR3 covers 15 residues. The V segment lost 0 bases and the J segment 9 bases; nucleotides outside the gene matches: 11. The chain's CDR3 is CASSYSTGQGFRQYF. The CDR3 bases are TGTGCCAGCAGTTACTCGACAGGGCAGGGGTTTCGGCAGTACTTC.

This clone is a singleton in its sample. The rearrangement joins TRBV6-5 to TRBJ2-7; maybe TRBD2 (6 bases). The CDR3 consists of 14 residues. V lost 10 bases and J lost 0, with 16 bases in between. Germline CDR1 is MNHEY and CDR2 is SVGAGI. This CDR3 reads CATGRGTDSYEQYF. CDR3 DNA sequence: TGTGCCACCGGGCGCGGGACCGACTCCTACGAGCAGTACTTC.

The V call is TRBV28, the J call TRBJ1-5; D is perhaps TRBD1 (5 bases). Looked up from germline, CDR1 is MDHEN and CDR2 is SYDVKM. The V end was cut by 3 bases, the J end by 8 bases, with 14 bases between. This CDR3 spans 14 amino acids. CDR3 sequence (DNA): TGTGCCAGCAGTTTGAGTAGGGGACTGGAGCCCCAGCATTTT. Translation gives CASSLSRGLEPQHF.

The gene calls are TRBV19 and TRBJ2-1; 8 bases line up with TRBD2. J lost 3 bases, V lost 6 bases, and 10 bases had no gene match. Germline V lookup: CDR1 LNHDA, CDR2 SQIVND (reference sequence). The CDR3 totals 16 residues. CDR3 DNA sequence: TGTGCCAGTAGGGGGGATGGCGGGAGGTTCTACAATGAGCAGTTCTTC. Translated, it gives CASRGDGGRFYNEQFF.

The CDR3, as DNA: TGTGCCATCAGTGAGCCAATTACTAGTGCAAAGGTACTGAATGAGCAGTTCTTC. Encoded protein: CAISEPITSAKVLNEQFF. This chain joins TRBV10-3 and TRBJ2-1; D perhaps matches TRBD2 (5 bases). The CDR3 sequence is 18 residues long. The V end was cut by 2 bases, the J end by 7 bases, with 24 bases between. Germline loops: CDR1 ENHRY, CDR2 SYGVKD.

This sequence joins TRBV5-3 and TRBJ2-5; possibly TRBD2 for D (6 bases). TRBV5-3 falls under the ORF class, with uncertain function. This CDR3 region has 17 residues. The ends were cut back, 3 bases at V and 2 bases at J, with 20 bases in the middle. The DNA for the CDR3 is TGTGCCAGAAGCTCCCGGACTAACCGAAGGGAGCAAGAGACCCAGTACTTC. Translating gives CARSSRTNRREQETQYF.